This is a list of T cell receptor beta chains from one sample in a study of T cell repertoires in cytomegalovirus infection. Using its own MiXCR run on the reads, TCRdb lists one record per CDR3 protein. The sample lists 250,000 to 300,000 distinct CDR3 sequences; more than 20% were seen once. The sequencing input was PBMCs. Source of these receptors: a human donor in good health (CMV status not recorded). Some clones in this sample may be carry-over from other donors' samples. CDR3s include the opening cysteine and the closing phenylalanine or tryptophan. Fields, in order: clone size, V gene, J gene, D gene, CDR3 protein, CDR3 DNA. D genes are given only for firm matches. Expanded clones get a size class; other rows say once, few or many, or leave the size out.

abundance: few; v_gene: TRBV11-3; j_gene: TRBJ2-1; d_gene: .; CDR3aa: CASSLEPPWGAYNEQFF; CDR3nt: TGTGCCAGCAGCTTAGAACCCCCGTGGGGGGCGTACAATGAGCAGTTCTTC
abundance: few; v_gene: TRBV28; j_gene: TRBJ1-5; d_gene: TRBD1; CDR3aa: CASRDRGVGGNQPQHF; CDR3nt: TGTGCCAGCAGGGACAGGGGAGTAGGTGGCAATCAGCCCCAGCATTTT
abundance: many; v_gene: TRBV7-2; j_gene: TRBJ1-6; d_gene: .; CDR3aa: CASSSRGSSPLHF; CDR3nt: TGTGCCAGCAGCTCCAGGGGTAGTTCACCCCTCCACTTT
abundance: once; v_gene: TRBV5-1; j_gene: TRBJ1-2; d_gene: TRBD1; CDR3aa: CASSLGQGPGYGYTF; CDR3nt: TGCGCCAGCAGCTTGGGACAGGGGCCTGGGTATGGCTACACCTTC
abundance: .; v_gene: TRBV2; j_gene: TRBJ2-1; d_gene: .; CDR3aa: CASSGSRRSYNEQFF; CDR3nt: TGTGCCAGCAGTGGGTCCAGGAGGTCCTACAATGAGCAGTTCTTC
abundance: few; v_gene: TRBV10-3; j_gene: TRBJ1-2; d_gene: .; CDR3aa: CAVGLADYGYTF; CDR3nt: TGTGCCGTCGGTCTCGCGGATTATGGCTACACCTTC
abundance: .; v_gene: TRBV28; j_gene: TRBJ1-1; d_gene: TRBD1; CDR3aa: CASSLRQGRAEAFF; CDR3nt: TGTGCCAGCAGTCTAAGACAGGGGAGGGCTGAAGCTTTCTTT
abundance: .; v_gene: TRBV4-2; j_gene: TRBJ2-7; d_gene: .; CDR3aa: CASSQDRGPYEQYF; CDR3nt: TGTGCCAGCAGCCAAGATCGCGGGCCCTACGAGCAGTACTTC
abundance: .; v_gene: TRBV28; j_gene: TRBJ2-7; d_gene: .; CDR3aa: CASSTLVLYEQYF; CDR3nt: TGTGCCAGCAGTACACTAGTTTTGTACGAGCAGTACTTC
abundance: .; v_gene: TRBV15; j_gene: TRBJ2-5; d_gene: .; CDR3aa: CATSRDPETQYF; CDR3nt: TGTGCCACCAGCAGAGATCCCGAGACCCAGTACTTC
abundance: once; v_gene: TRBV10-3; j_gene: TRBJ2-7; d_gene: TRBD1; CDR3aa: CAISEITGGKFSYEQYF; CDR3nt: TGTGCCATCAGTGAGATCACAGGGGGAAAGTTCTCCTACGAGCAGTACTTC
abundance: .; v_gene: TRBV20-1; j_gene: TRBJ1-2; d_gene: .; CDR3aa: CSARDMWGGYTF; CDR3nt: TGCAGTGCGAGGGACATGTGGGGTGGCTACACCTTC
abundance: .; v_gene: TRBV29-1; j_gene: TRBJ1-1; d_gene: .; CDR3aa: CSVEDNSHRAFF; CDR3nt: TGCAGCGTTGAAGATAATTCACACAGAGCTTTCTTT
abundance: .; v_gene: TRBV12-5; j_gene: TRBJ1-3; d_gene: .; CDR3aa: CASASGRNTIYF; CDR3nt: TGTGCTAGTGCGTCTGGTCGGAACACCATATATTTT
abundance: few; v_gene: TRBV12-3/TRBV12-4; j_gene: TRBJ2-7; d_gene: .; CDR3aa: CASSSDGAGYEQYF; CDR3nt: TGTGCCAGCAGCTCGGATGGGGCTGGATACGAGCAGTACTTC
abundance: many; v_gene: TRBV11-2; j_gene: TRBJ2-1; d_gene: TRBD2; CDR3aa: CASSPAGGAGVYYNEQFF; CDR3nt: TGTGCCAGCAGCCCCGCCGGGGGGGCGGGAGTGTACTACAATGAGCAGTTCTTC
abundance: .; v_gene: TRBV12-3/TRBV12-4; j_gene: TRBJ1-2; d_gene: .; CDR3aa: CASSLAVRHYTF; CDR3nt: TGTGCCAGCAGTTTAGCTGTCAGGCACTACACCTTC
abundance: many; v_gene: TRBV7-2; j_gene: TRBJ2-3; d_gene: .; CDR3aa: CASSREDFPTDTQYF; CDR3nt: TGTGCCAGCAGCCGCGAAGATTTTCCCACAGATACGCAGTATTTT
abundance: .; v_gene: TRBV20-1; j_gene: TRBJ2-5; d_gene: TRBD2; CDR3aa: CSARPSGEETQYF; CDR3nt: TGCAGTGCCAGACCTAGCGGGGAAGAGACCCAGTACTTC
abundance: .; v_gene: TRBV2; j_gene: TRBJ2-1; d_gene: .; CDR3aa: CASEDYNEQFF; CDR3nt: TGTGCCAGCGAGGATTACAATGAGCAGTTCTTC
abundance: few; v_gene: TRBV19; j_gene: TRBJ2-1; d_gene: .; CDR3aa: CASSPSGLSTNEQFF; CDR3nt: TGTGCCAGTAGCCCCTCGGGACTCTCAACCAATGAGCAGTTCTTC
abundance: .; v_gene: TRBV7-9; j_gene: TRBJ1-2; d_gene: .; CDR3aa: CASSLARVDGYTF; CDR3nt: TGTGCCAGCAGCTTAGCCAGGGTAGACGGCTACACCTTC
abundance: many; v_gene: TRBV7-2; j_gene: TRBJ1-6; d_gene: .; CDR3aa: CASRKAGQSNSPLHF; CDR3nt: TGTGCCAGCAGGAAAGCGGGACAAAGTAATTCACCCCTCCACTTT
abundance: .; v_gene: TRBV28; j_gene: TRBJ2-7; d_gene: TRBD1; CDR3aa: CASSLPGQGYEQYF; CDR3nt: TGTGCCAGCAGTCTCCCGGGACAGGGTTACGAGCAGTACTTC
abundance: .; v_gene: TRBV7-4; j_gene: TRBJ2-1; d_gene: .; CDR3aa: CASSLEVVEQFF; CDR3nt: TGTGCCAGCAGCTTAGAAGTCGTTGAGCAGTTCTTC
abundance: few; v_gene: TRBV24-1; j_gene: TRBJ2-7; d_gene: .; CDR3aa: CATSSNTYEQYF; CDR3nt: TGTGCCACTTCCAGCAACACCTACGAGCAGTACTTC
abundance: .; v_gene: TRBV10-3; j_gene: TRBJ2-2; d_gene: .; CDR3aa: CAIRQGRDTGELFF; CDR3nt: TGTGCCATCAGACAGGGACGGGACACCGGGGAGCTGTTTTTT
abundance: few; v_gene: TRBV5-4; j_gene: TRBJ1-4; d_gene: TRBD1; CDR3aa: CASSLHRDRGTSNEKLFF; CDR3nt: TGTGCCAGCAGCTTGCACCGGGACAGGGGCACGTCTAATGAAAAACTGTTTTTT
abundance: few; v_gene: TRBV7-9; j_gene: TRBJ1-6; d_gene: .; CDR3aa: CASSLALDSPLHF; CDR3nt: TGTGCCAGCAGCTTAGCGCTGGATTCACCCCTCCACTTT
abundance: .; v_gene: TRBV6-5; j_gene: TRBJ1-1; d_gene: .; CDR3aa: CASSYRGAFTEAFF; CDR3nt: TGTGCCAGCAGTTACCGAGGGGCCTTCACTGAAGCTTTCTTT
abundance: .; v_gene: TRBV10-3; j_gene: TRBJ1-5; d_gene: .; CDR3aa: CAISDPTSNQPQHF; CDR3nt: TGTGCCATCAGTGATCCCACTAGCAATCAGCCCCAGCATTTT
abundance: many; v_gene: TRBV28; j_gene: TRBJ2-4; d_gene: TRBD1; CDR3aa: CASSRGQGLAKNIQYF; CDR3nt: TGTGCCAGCAGCAGAGGACAGGGGCTAGCCAAAAACATTCAGTACTTC
abundance: many; v_gene: TRBV7-2; j_gene: TRBJ1-5; d_gene: .; CDR3aa: CASSLYHSNQPQHF; CDR3nt: TGTGCCAGCAGCTTATATCATAGCAATCAGCCCCAGCATTTT
abundance: .; v_gene: TRBV28; j_gene: TRBJ1-1; d_gene: .; CDR3aa: CASGQVTNTEAFF; CDR3nt: TGTGCCAGCGGTCAGGTGACTAACACTGAAGCTTTCTTT
abundance: many; v_gene: TRBV20-1; j_gene: TRBJ2-7; d_gene: .; CDR3aa: CSASVFDSRHEQYF; CDR3nt: TGCAGTGCTAGTGTTTTCGACAGCAGACACGAGCAGTACTTC
abundance: .; v_gene: TRBV12-3/TRBV12-4; j_gene: TRBJ2-1; d_gene: TRBD1; CDR3aa: CASSRTGPYDEQFF; CDR3nt: TGTGCCAGCAGCCGGACAGGTCCATACGATGAGCAGTTCTTC
abundance: .; v_gene: TRBV7-2; j_gene: TRBJ1-4; d_gene: .; CDR3aa: CASSPRRFQVLFF; CDR3nt: TGTGCCAGCAGCCCAAGGAGGTTTCAGGTTCTGTTTTTT
abundance: few; v_gene: TRBV12-3/TRBV12-4; j_gene: TRBJ1-2; d_gene: .; CDR3aa: CASSLGGGRGYTF; CDR3nt: TGTGCCAGCAGTTTAGGCGGGGGTCGAGGCTACACCTTC
abundance: few; v_gene: TRBV29-1; j_gene: TRBJ1-1; d_gene: .; CDR3aa: CSVLWNTEAFF; CDR3nt: TGCAGCGTCCTGTGGAACACTGAAGCTTTCTTT
abundance: few; v_gene: TRBV7-3; j_gene: TRBJ1-2; d_gene: TRBD1; CDR3aa: CASSLIGVGQRLNYGYTF; CDR3nt: TGTGCCAGCAGCTTAATAGGGGTGGGACAGCGCCTTAACTATGGCTACACCTTC
abundance: .; v_gene: TRBV7-6; j_gene: TRBJ2-3; d_gene: TRBD1; CDR3aa: CASSSSDRDGTDTQYF; CDR3nt: TGTGCCAGCAGCTCATCTGACAGGGATGGGACAGATACGCAGTATTTT
abundance: few; v_gene: TRBV11-2; j_gene: TRBJ2-1; d_gene: .; CDR3aa: CASSSAGTFNWGVGYNEQFF; CDR3nt: TGTGCCAGCAGCTCGGCGGGGACATTTAACTGGGGGGTCGGATACAATGAGCAGTTCTTC
abundance: .; v_gene: TRBV7-9; j_gene: TRBJ1-4; d_gene: .; CDR3aa: CASSLDPKLFF; CDR3nt: TGTGCCAGCAGCTTAGATCCAAAACTGTTTTTT